This T cell receptor beta chain was identified during a study of blood T cell repertoires in COVID-19. Libraries were prepared by immunoSEQ multiplex PCR; TCRdb keeps only in-frame clonotypes and omits some of them. This sample yields under 350,000 clones, of which around 89% are seen a single time; about 4.2% belongs to the top ten. The germline CDR1 and CDR2 sequences are SNHLY and FYNNEI. The CDR3 spans 13 residues. Trimming took off 5 bases at V and 5 bases at J, with 12 bases between the two ends. The chain links TRBV2 to TRBJ1-1, with TRBD1 as a possible D gene (6 bases). This receptor was taken from a man aged 40-55 years with acute or convalescent COVID-19. Specimen: peripheral blood. Written as DNA, the CDR3 is TGTGCCAGCAGTCCAGAACAGGGTACTGAAGCTTTCTTT. It specifies CASSPEQGTEAFF.